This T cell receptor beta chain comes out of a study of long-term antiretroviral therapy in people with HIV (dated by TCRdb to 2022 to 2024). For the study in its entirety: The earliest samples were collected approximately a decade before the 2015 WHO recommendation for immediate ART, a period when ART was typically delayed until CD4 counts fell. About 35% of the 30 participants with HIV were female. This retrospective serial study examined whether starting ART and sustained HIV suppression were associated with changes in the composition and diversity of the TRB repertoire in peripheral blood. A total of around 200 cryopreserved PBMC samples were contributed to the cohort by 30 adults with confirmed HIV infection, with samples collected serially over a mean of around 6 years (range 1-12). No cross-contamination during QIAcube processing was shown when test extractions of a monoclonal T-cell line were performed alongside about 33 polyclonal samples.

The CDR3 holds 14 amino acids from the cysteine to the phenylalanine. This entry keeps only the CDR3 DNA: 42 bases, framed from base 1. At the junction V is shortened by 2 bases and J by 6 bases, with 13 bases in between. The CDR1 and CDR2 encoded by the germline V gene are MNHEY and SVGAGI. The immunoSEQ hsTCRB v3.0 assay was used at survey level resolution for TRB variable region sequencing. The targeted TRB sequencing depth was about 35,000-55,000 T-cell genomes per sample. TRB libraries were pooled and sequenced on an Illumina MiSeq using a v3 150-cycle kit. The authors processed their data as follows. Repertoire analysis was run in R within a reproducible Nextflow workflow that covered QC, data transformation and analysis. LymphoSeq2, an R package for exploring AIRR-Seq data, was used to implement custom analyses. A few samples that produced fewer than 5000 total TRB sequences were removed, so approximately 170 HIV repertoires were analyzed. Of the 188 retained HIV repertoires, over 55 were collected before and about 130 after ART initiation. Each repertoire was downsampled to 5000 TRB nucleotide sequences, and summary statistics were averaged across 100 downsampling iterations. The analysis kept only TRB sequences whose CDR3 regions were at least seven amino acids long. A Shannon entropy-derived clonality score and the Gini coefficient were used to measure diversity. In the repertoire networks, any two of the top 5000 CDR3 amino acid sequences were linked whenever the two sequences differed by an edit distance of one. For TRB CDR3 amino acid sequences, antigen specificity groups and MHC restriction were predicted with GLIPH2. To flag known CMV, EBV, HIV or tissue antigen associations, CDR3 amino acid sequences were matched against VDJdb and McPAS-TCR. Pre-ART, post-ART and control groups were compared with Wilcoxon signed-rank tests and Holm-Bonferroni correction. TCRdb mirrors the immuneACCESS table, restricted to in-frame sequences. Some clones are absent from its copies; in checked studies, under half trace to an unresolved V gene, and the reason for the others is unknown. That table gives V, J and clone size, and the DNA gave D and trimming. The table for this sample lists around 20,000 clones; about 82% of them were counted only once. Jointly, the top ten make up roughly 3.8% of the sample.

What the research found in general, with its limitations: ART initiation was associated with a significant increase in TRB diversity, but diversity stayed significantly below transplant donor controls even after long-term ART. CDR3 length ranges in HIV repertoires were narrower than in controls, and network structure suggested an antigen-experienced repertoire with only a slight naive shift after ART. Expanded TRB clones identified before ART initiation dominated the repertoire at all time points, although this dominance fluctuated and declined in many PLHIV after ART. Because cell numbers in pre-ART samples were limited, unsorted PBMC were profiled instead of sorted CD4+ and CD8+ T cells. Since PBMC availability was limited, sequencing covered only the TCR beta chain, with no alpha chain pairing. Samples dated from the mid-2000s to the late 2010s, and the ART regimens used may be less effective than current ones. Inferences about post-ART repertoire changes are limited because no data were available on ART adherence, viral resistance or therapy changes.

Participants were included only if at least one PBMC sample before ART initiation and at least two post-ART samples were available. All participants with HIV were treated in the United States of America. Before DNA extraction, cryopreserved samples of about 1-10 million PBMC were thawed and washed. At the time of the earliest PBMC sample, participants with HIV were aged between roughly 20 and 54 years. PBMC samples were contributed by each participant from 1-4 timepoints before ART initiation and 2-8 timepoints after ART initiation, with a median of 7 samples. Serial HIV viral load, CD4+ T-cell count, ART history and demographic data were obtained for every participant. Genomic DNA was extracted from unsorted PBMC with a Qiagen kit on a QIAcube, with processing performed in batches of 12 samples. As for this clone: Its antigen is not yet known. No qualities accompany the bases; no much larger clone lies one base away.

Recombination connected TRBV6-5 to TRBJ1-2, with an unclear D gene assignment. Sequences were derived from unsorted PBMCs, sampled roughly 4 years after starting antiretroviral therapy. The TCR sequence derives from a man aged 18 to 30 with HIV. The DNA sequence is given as TGTGCCAGCAGTTACCGGCCAAGGGTGGATGGCTACACCTTC. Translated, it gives CASSYRPRVDGYTF.